The 19 T cell receptor beta chains below come from one sample, sequenced in a study of post-analysis software for immune sequencing data. Notes on the study in general: A few TRBV segments occurring more often in patients than controls included TRBV5-6, TRBV5-1 and TRBV20-1.

Antigens for these TCRs are unknown. TCR beta cDNA libraries had unique molecular identifiers. TCRdb called the PCR reads again in MiXCR, with one record for every CDR3 protein. This sample has roughly 800,000 distinct CDR3 sequences, with roughly 50% found just once. Input material: blood. Receptors originate from a girl aged 10 to 17 with multiple sclerosis.

The chain joins TRBV7-9 to TRBJ1-2, with a possible D match to TRBD1 (6 bases). Germline V gene sequence: CDR1 SEHNR, CDR2 FQNEAQ (reference sequence). Trimming shortened V by 6 bases and J by 3 bases, and 11 bases separated the two germline ends. The CDR3 runs to 13 residues. The CDR3 DNA reads as TGTGCCAGCAGACTCTCAGGGGACTATGGCTACACCTTC. Protein product: CASRLSGDYGYTF.

V and J are TRBV5-1 and TRBJ2-6; 11 bases agree with TRBD1. Germline assignment: CDR1 SGHRS and CDR2 YFSETQ. J was trimmed by 2 bases and V by 5 bases; bases with no gene match: 9. The CDR3 consists of 18 residues. For the CDR3, the DNA is TGCGCCAGCAGTACAATAGGACAGGGGGCGACTGGGGCCAACGTCCTGACTTTC. It yields the protein CASSTIGQGATGANVLTF.

The V call is TRBV12-3 or TRBV12-4, the J call TRBJ2-7, with TRBD2 matching over 9 bases. V lost 6 bases and J lost 4; bases outside the gene matches: 10. This CDR3 comprises 15 residues. CDR3 sequence reads: CASRGLSGSGYEQYF. CDR3 bases: TGTGCCAGCAGGGGACTTAGCGGGAGTGGGTACGAGCAGTACTTC.

A few counts support this clonotype. The chain combines TRBV29-1 with TRBJ2-5; TRBD1 or TRBD2 may be the D gene (5 bases each). The CDR3 length is 13 residues. V was trimmed by 5 bases and J by 4 bases, leaving 14 bases between them. The germline CDR1 and CDR2 sequences are SQVTM and ANQGSEA. CDR3 in DNA: TGCAGCGTTCTGGGACCGGATCCAGAGACCCAGTACTTC. Amino acid sequence: CSVLGPDPETQYF.

The chain is built from TRBV20-1 and TRBJ2-5; TRBD1 or TRBD2 may be the D gene (5 bases each). The end of the DNA is better explained by TRBJ2-7, so the J call may be wrong. This CDR3 has 11 residues. CDR1 is DFQATT, CDR2 SNEGSKA, per germline (reference sequence). CDR3 coding DNA: TGCAGTGCTAGTACGGGACCCGAGCAGTACTTC. This gives the protein CSASTGPEQYF.

The J gene is TRBJ1-2, the V gene TRBV12-3 or TRBV12-4; D gene ambiguous. The CDR3 consists of 15 residues. The germline V and J ends were trimmed by 4 bases and 8 bases, with 20 bases remaining between them. The CDR3 region has the DNA TGTGCCAGCAGTTGGGGTAGGCGGGCCTTCGGGGGCTACACCTTC. Its translation: CASSWGRRAFGGYTF.

The CDR3 DNA follows: TGCAGCGTTGAAGATCCTGACTCGAGAGAGACCCAGTACTTC. It translates to CSVEDPDSRETQYF. The rearrangement links TRBV29-1 to TRBJ2-5, with D unclear. This CDR3 is built from 14 residues. V was pared by 0 bases and J by 4 bases, with 12 bases between. The germline gives CDR1 SQVTM, CDR2 ANQGSEA.

The CDR3 bases are TGTGCCACCAGCAGAGATGCTGGGACAGGGGACATCCGGGCCAACGTCCTGACTTTC. Amino acid sequence: CATSRDAGTGDIRANVLTF. The chain has TRBV15 and TRBJ2-6; TRBD1 matches 10 bases. Losses at the gene ends were 0 bases for V and 5 bases for J; bases not matched to a gene: 10. The CDR3 sequence is 19 residues long. CDR1 LNHNV and CDR2 YYDKDF come from the germline V gene (reference sequence).

V usage is TRBV9 and J usage is TRBJ2-4; 10 bases map to TRBD1. The J call may be incorrect, as the DNA end agrees better with TRBJ2-7. CDR1 SGDLS and CDR2 YYNGEE come from the germline V gene. This CDR3 spans 14 amino acids. CDR3: CASSVGRDRGEQYF. CDR3 DNA: TGTGCCAGCAGCGTAGGCCGGGACAGGGGCGAGCAGTACTTC.

The count of this clonotype is one. The V and J genes are TRBV5-1 and TRBJ2-7; 10 positions match TRBD1. Looked up from germline, CDR1 is SGHRS and CDR2 is YFSETQ. The CDR3 runs to 16 residues. V shed 1 base and J 2 bases; nucleotides not matched to a gene: 6. CDR3 in amino acids: CASSLPRTGGTYEQYF. CDR3 coding DNA: TGCGCCAGCAGCTTGCCCCGGACAGGGGGAACCTACGAGCAGTACTTC.

The chain is built from TRBV3-1 and TRBJ2-1, with D maybe TRBD2 (6 bases). The germline V and J ends were trimmed by 4 bases and 13 bases, with 20 bases remaining between them. This CDR3 region has 14 residues. Germline lookup yields CDR1 LGHDT and CDR2 YNNKEL (reference sequence). DNA for the CDR3: TGTGCCAGCAGCCGGGGACTCCCCTCCATGTCCCAGTTCTTC. As protein: CASSRGLPSMSQFF.

The rearrangement links TRBV7-8 to TRBJ2-3, with 10 bases fitting TRBD2. V gave up 2 bases and J gave up 5 bases; unmatched junction bases: 7. The CDR3 extends over 16 amino acids. The germline V gene has CDR1 SGHVS and CDR2 FQNEAQ. The CDR3 sequence is CASSLRTSGIGDTQYF. CDR3 nucleotides: TGTGCCAGCAGCTTACGTACTAGCGGGATCGGAGATACGCAGTATTTT.

This clonotype was counted once. The rearrangement links TRBV12-5 to TRBJ1-1; D remains ambiguous. Germline V lookup: CDR1 LGHNT, CDR2 FRNRAP. The CDR3 loop spans 14 amino acids. V gave up 2 bases and J gave up 1 base, with 8 bases separating them. The CDR3 DNA reads TGTGCTAGTGGTTTGAGCGGGAAGAACACTGAAGCTTTCTTT. Translation gives CASGLSGKNTEAFF.

This chain uses TRBV29-1 with TRBJ2-6; no reliable D call. Trimming stripped 6 bases from V and 1 base from J, with 10 bases between. The CDR3 has 14 residues. Germline V lookup: CDR1 SQVTM, CDR2 ANQGSEA. CDR3 bases: TGCAGCGTCGGCGGTATATCTGGGGCCAACGTCCTGACTTTC. Translating gives CSVGGISGANVLTF.

A remark on this clonotype: The junction and the germline gene differ at one end; a read error may be behind it. The J gene is TRBJ2-1, the V gene TRBV5-1, with TRBD2 as a possible D gene (6 bases). This CDR3 has 15 residues. Germline loops: CDR1 SGHRS, CDR2 YFSETQ. CDR3 loop: CASSLEGLQNNEQFF. The CDR3 nucleotides are TGCGCCAGCAGCTTGGAGGGACTGCAAAACAATGAACAGTTCTTC. The complete variable domain, with remaining parts taken from reference TRBV5-1 and TRBJ2-1, reads KAGVTQTPRYLIKTRGQQVTLSCSPISGHRSVSWYQQTPGQGLQFLFEYFSETQRNKGNFPGRFSGRQFSNSRSEMNVSTLELGDSALYLCASSLEGLQNNEQFFGPGTRLTVL.

The rearrangement uses TRBV3-1 and TRBJ2-6; 12 bases line up with TRBD2. CDR1 is LGHDT and CDR2 is YNNKEL in the germline V gene (reference sequence). The junction had 7 bases not matched to a gene; V was cut back by 4 bases and J by 0 bases. The CDR3 is 19 amino acids. CDR3 nucleotides: TGTGCCAGCAGCCCAAGGACTAGCGGGGATAGCTCTGGGGCCAACGTCCTGACTTTC. Protein: CASSPRTSGDSSGANVLTF.

The chain is built from TRBV27 and TRBJ2-7, with D possibly TRBD2 on 5 matching bases. Between the trimmed V and J ends, which lost 3 bases and 7 bases, there was a span of 19 bases. The CDR3 has 15 amino acids. Germline-derived CDR1 and CDR2 are MNHEY and SMNVEV (reference sequence). The CDR3 region is CASSFSSDSPREQYF. The CDR3 DNA follows: TGTGCCAGCAGTTTTTCCTCGGACTCTCCTCGGGAGCAGTACTTC.

This clonotype was detected a few times. The chain employs TRBV5-1 and TRBJ2-7; 8 bases map to TRBD2. Germline V CDR1 and CDR2: SGHRS, YFSETQ. Germline trimming cut 0 bases from V and 3 bases from J; bases unmatched to any gene: 5. This CDR3 spans 15 amino acids. The CDR3 coding sequence is TGCGCCAGCAGCTTGGATCGCGGGAGGAACTACGAGCAGTACTTC. The encoded protein is CASSLDRGRNYEQYF.

The chain recombines TRBV29-1 with TRBJ2-7, with 9 bases lining up with TRBD2. The germline V gene encodes CDR1 SQVTM and CDR2 ANQGSEA. The CDR3 runs to 13 residues. With V trimmed by 7 bases and J by 7 bases, 11 bases remained unmatched. Here the CDR3 DNA reads TGCAGCGCCAGAACTAGCGGGCCAGGGGAGCAGTACTTC. Its protein is CSARTSGPGEQYF.